The 21 T cell receptor beta chains in this list originate from one sample, sequenced in a study of blood T cells in healthy people across ages (dated by TCRdb to between 2014 and 2017). Library prep was done by 5' RACE. TCRdb shows the sequencer as Illumina HiSeq 2500. The second PCR ran for roughly 7 to 11 cycles and used a J-beta primer mix along with a sample-barcoded 5' primer. Using fastp at Q25 and MiXCR, TCRdb reprocessed the public reads and kept productive beta chains. One record per CDR3 amino acid sequence lists the most common genes and DNA. Here the sample has more than 1.4 million distinct CDR3 sequences; around two fifths occur a single time. The biggest ten clones account for 7.9% of the sample. The specimen sequenced was blood. These receptors came from a woman younger than 30 in good health.

In this sample, this clonotype turned up a few times. V and J are TRBV7-2 and TRBJ1-5; D gene ambiguous. Germline V gene lookup returns CDR1 SGHTA and CDR2 FQGNSA. The CDR3 loop spans 15 amino acids. The V end lost 5 bases, the J end lost 0 bases, and 11 bases lay between the germline ends. In DNA, the CDR3 is TGTGCCAGCAGCCAGGAGATCTATAGCAATCAGCCCCAGCATTTT. Translating gives CASSQEIYSNQPQHF.

The V and J genes are TRBV12-3 or TRBV12-4 and TRBJ1-2, with D perhaps matching TRBD1 (5 bases). V was trimmed by 3 bases and J by 4 bases, leaving 15 bases between them. This CDR3 contains 15 residues. CDR3 in DNA: TGTGCCAGCAGTTTTGGGTCAGGGAGCCTCTATGGCTACACCTTC. Its translation is CASSFGSGSLYGYTF.

The V gene is TRBV20-1, the J gene TRBJ2-5, with a tentative D call TRBD1 (8 bases). The V and J ends lost 5 bases and 7 bases respectively, with 20 bases between them. CDR3 size: 14 residues. Looked up from germline, CDR1 is DFQATT and CDR2 is SNEGSKA (reference sequence). The CDR3 region is CSAGPTSGTGTQYF. CDR3 sequence (DNA): TGCAGTGCTGGACCGACGAGCGGGACAGGGACCCAGTACTTC.

This chain links TRBV25-1 with TRBJ2-7; 7 bases agree with TRBD1. V gave up 6 bases and J gave up 5 bases; unmatched junction bases: 4. The CDR3 is 12 amino acids. Germline assignment: CDR1 MGHDK and CDR2 SYGVNS. Written as DNA, the CDR3 is TGTGCCAGCAGGGGACAGAGGGACGAGCAGTACTTC. Protein: CASRGQRDEQYF.

The rearrangement links TRBV3-1 to TRBJ1-5; 7 bases map to TRBD1. Germline CDR1 LGHDT, CDR2 YNNKEL (reference sequence). The CDR3 runs 15 residues. V lost 3 bases, J lost 4 bases, and 6 bases stayed unmatched. The chain's CDR3 is CASSQRQGLNQPQHF. The CDR3 DNA is TGTGCCAGCAGCCAGAGACAGGGTTTGAATCAGCCCCAGCATTTT.

This clonotype has just a few counts. V gene TRBV4-1 combines with J gene TRBJ2-6; 7 nucleotides line up with TRBD2. V lost 2 bases, J lost 2 bases, and 9 bases stayed unmatched. This CDR3 has 18 amino acids. Germline V gene lookup returns CDR1 MGHRA and CDR2 YSYEKL. CDR3 nucleotides: TGCGCCAGCAGCCAAAAGCCGGGACTAACCCCTGGGGCCAACGTCCTGACTTTC. Protein sequence: CASSQKPGLTPGANVLTF.

This clonotype was detected only a few times. The chain links TRBV6-1 to TRBJ2-1; D gene unclear. The CDR3 is 10 amino acids. Trimming removed 0 bases at V and 15 bases at J, with 6 bases between. Germline V gene data show CDR1 as MNHNS and CDR2 as SASEGT. CDR3 DNA sequence: TGTGCCAGCAGTGAAGCGGAAGCGTTCTTC. Translating it yields CASSEAEAFF.

This chain joins TRBV20-1 and TRBJ2-5; tentatively, D is TRBD1 (7 bases). CDR3 length: 14 residues. CDR1 DFQATT and CDR2 SNEGSKA come from the germline V gene (reference sequence). V was trimmed by 0 bases and J by 5 bases, leaving 13 bases between them. This CDR3 is CSARDARGVETQYF. For the CDR3, the DNA is TGCAGTGCTAGAGATGCCAGGGGGGTTGAGACCCAGTACTTC.

There are a few counts of this clonotype. The rearrangement uses TRBV12-3 or TRBV12-4 and TRBJ1-6; no reliable D call. Trimming shortened V by 3 bases and J by 7 bases, and 13 bases separated the two germline ends. CDR3 size: 15 residues. The CDR3 sequence is CASSLGLQKNSPLHF. The CDR3 DNA reads as TGTGCCAGCAGTTTGGGCCTTCAGAAGAATTCACCCCTCCACTTT.

A note on this clonotype: A read error may produce the germline difference seen at one junction end. The chain joins TRBV18 to TRBJ1-1; a weak D match, TRBD1 (5 bases). CDR1 is KGHSH, CDR2 LQKENI, per germline. This CDR3 is built from 13 residues. CDR3 coding DNA: TGTGCCAGCTCACCCCTGGGGCATACTGAAGTTTTCTTT. It encodes CASSPLGHTEVFF.

This clonotype was counted many times. The V and J genes are TRBV10-3 and TRBJ2-3; possible D gene TRBD1, 6 bases. The V end was cut by 6 bases, the J end by 3 bases, with 19 bases between. CDR1 and CDR2 (germline): ENHRY, SYGVKD. The CDR3 has 16 amino acids. The DNA of the CDR3 is TGTGCCATCAGCCCTATCCTACAGGGTACTACAGATACGCAGTATTTT. This sequence encodes CAISPILQGTTDTQYF.

This clonotype was found a few times. This chain links TRBV12-5 with TRBJ2-5; D unclear. Germline CDR1 LGHNT, CDR2 FRNRAP. Trimming removed 1 base at V and 1 base at J, with 1 base between. CDR3 size: 12 residues. The DNA of the CDR3 is TGTGCTAGTGGTTTGGGCCAAGAGACCCAGTACTTC. Amino acids: CASGLGQETQYF.

The chain joins TRBV9 to TRBJ2-5, with D unresolved. V lost 4 bases to trimming and J lost 2 bases, with 12 bases between them. The CDR3 is 14 residues long. Germline V CDR1 and CDR2: SGDLS, YYNGEE. CDR3 in amino acids: CASSSYLLQETQYF. For the CDR3, the DNA is TGTGCCAGCAGCTCTTACTTGTTGCAAGAGACCCAGTACTTC.

The CDR3 spells CASSLQGAGANEQFF. The CDR3 DNA is TGTGCCAGCAGCTTACAGGGAGCGGGGGCCAATGAGCAGTTCTTC. The V call is TRBV7-3, the J call TRBJ2-1, with 8 bases identical to TRBD2. Germline V gene lookup returns CDR1 SGHTA and CDR2 FQGTGA. The J segment lost 6 bases and the V segment lost 2 bases, leaving 6 bases of the junction unmatched. The CDR3 runs 15 residues.

This clonotype showed up just once. This chain connects TRBV29-1 to TRBJ2-7; 10 bases align to TRBD2. The CDR3 runs to 13 residues. Germline assignment: CDR1 SQVTM and CDR2 ANQGSEA. The V segment lost 7 bases and the J segment 7 bases; nucleotides outside the gene matches: 10. Here the CDR3 DNA reads TGCAGCGGTTCACTAGCGGGATCCCATGAGCAGTACTTC. This sequence encodes CSGSLAGSHEQYF.

The genes are TRBV30 and TRBJ2-7, with TRBD1 matching 9 bases. Trimming cost V 5 bases and J 6 bases; bases outside gene matches: 8. From germline, CDR1 is GTSNPN and CDR2 SVGIG (reference sequence). The CDR3 spans 13 residues. The CDR3 DNA reads as TGTGCCTGGGAGTTACAGGGGGCTGGCGAGCAGTACTTC. Its translation: CAWELQGAGEQYF.

This clonotype was found many times. This chain uses TRBV5-1 with TRBJ2-3, with 7 bases identical to TRBD2. The CDR3 is made up of 15 amino acids. V lost 2 bases to trimming and J lost 1 base; unmatched junction nucleotides: 4. The V gene's germline CDR1 is SGHRS and CDR2 YFSETQ. In DNA, the CDR3 is TGCGCCAGCAGCTTAAGCGGGGACCGCACAGATACGCAGTATTTT. Its translation: CASSLSGDRTDTQYF.

Turning to this clonotype: A much larger clonotype is one base distant, so this may be a read error. This chain connects TRBV7-9 to TRBJ2-1; a weak D match, TRBD1 (5 bases). Trimming removed 5 bases from V and 0 bases from J, with 11 bases in between. Per the germline V gene, CDR1 is SEHNR and CDR2 is FQNEAQ (reference sequence). This CDR3 has 15 residues. CDR3 region: CASSLQDASYNEQFF. CDR3 in DNA: TGTGCCAGCAGCCTACAGGATGCCTCCTACAATGAGCAGTTCTTC.

This clonotype was counted only a few times. This chain joins TRBV7-2 and TRBJ2-7; 9 nucleotides match TRBD1. Germline-derived CDR1 and CDR2 are SGHTA and FQGNSA. With 0 bases clipped from V and 2 bases from J, the junction kept 5 bases outside the gene matches. This CDR3 comprises 16 residues. CDR3 bases: TGTGCCAGCAGCTTAGCGACAGGGGGAGCCACCTACGAGCAGTACTTC. This encodes CASSLATGGATYEQYF.

The rearrangement uses TRBV28 and TRBJ2-7, with D maybe TRBD1 (5 bases). This CDR3 has 15 amino acids. Germline values: CDR1 MDHEN, CDR2 SYDVKM. The V end lost 2 bases, the J end lost 2 bases, and 13 bases lay between the germline ends. CDR3 coding DNA: TGTGCCAGCAGTTTAGGGGCAGCTCTTACCTACGAGCAGTACTTC. This encodes CASSLGAALTYEQYF.

This clonotype was observed a few times. This sequence joins TRBV28 and TRBJ1-2; D uncertain. This CDR3 region has 14 residues. V was pared by 6 bases and J by 5 bases, with 16 bases between. Germline V CDR1 and CDR2: MDHEN, SYDVKM. The CDR3 DNA reads TGTGCCAGCAGCTTCAGATCCAGCCAGTATGGCTACACCTTC. It yields the protein CASSFRSSQYGYTF.